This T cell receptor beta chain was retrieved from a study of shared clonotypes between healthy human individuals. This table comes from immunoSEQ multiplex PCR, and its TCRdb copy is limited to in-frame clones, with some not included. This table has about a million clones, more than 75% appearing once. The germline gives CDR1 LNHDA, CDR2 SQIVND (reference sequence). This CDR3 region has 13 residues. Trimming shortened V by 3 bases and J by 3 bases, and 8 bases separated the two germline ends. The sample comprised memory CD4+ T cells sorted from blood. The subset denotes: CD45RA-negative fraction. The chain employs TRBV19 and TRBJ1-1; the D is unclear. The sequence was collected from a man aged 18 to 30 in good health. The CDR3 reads CASSIHGYTEAFF. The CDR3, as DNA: TGTGCCAGTAGTATCCACGGATACACTGAAGCTTTCTTT. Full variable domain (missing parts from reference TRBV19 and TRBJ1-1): DGGITQSPKYLFRKEGQNVTLSCEQNLNHDAMYWYRQDPGQGLRLIYYSQIVNDFQKGDIAEGYSVSREKKESFPLTVTSAQKNPTAFYLCASSIHGYTEAFFGQGTRLTVV.